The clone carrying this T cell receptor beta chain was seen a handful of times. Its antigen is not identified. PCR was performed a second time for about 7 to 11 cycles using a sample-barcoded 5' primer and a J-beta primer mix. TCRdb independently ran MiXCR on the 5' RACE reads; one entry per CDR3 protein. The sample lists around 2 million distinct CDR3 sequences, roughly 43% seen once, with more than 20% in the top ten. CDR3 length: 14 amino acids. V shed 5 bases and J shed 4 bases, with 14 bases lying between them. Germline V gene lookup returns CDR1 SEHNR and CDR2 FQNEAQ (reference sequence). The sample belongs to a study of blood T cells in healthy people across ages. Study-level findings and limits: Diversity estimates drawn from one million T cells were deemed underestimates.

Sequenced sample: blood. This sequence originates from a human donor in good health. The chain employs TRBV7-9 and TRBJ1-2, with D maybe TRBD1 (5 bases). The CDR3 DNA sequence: TGTGCCAGCAGCACGGACGACAGTTTCTATGGCTACACCTTC. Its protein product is CASSTDDSFYGYTF.